The 25 T cell receptor beta chains given below trace back to one sample, sequenced in a study of blood T cell repertoires in COVID-19. Repertoires were generated with immunoSEQ multiplex PCR, while TCRdb's copy carries only in-frame clones and drops some. The sample has some 190,000 clones, 80% to 90% seen once. Sequencing was performed on peripheral blood. Every receptor here comes from a human donor with active or convalescent COVID-19. The donor label of this sample is uncertain.

This chain joins TRBV7-3 and TRBJ2-1; weak D call: TRBD2 (5 bases). The length of the CDR3 is 15 residues. CDR1 and CDR2 from the germline V gene are SGHTA and FQGTGA. Trimming cost V 3 bases and J 3 bases, with 12 bases left between them. The CDR3 here is CASSLAGSYYNEQFF. The CDR3 DNA follows: TGTGCCAGCAGCTTGGCGGGTAGCTACTACAATGAGCAGTTCTTC.

This chain connects TRBV6-6 to TRBJ1-6, with 8 positions matching TRBD1. Germline CDR1 MNHNY, CDR2 SVGAGI (reference sequence). V lost 9 bases to trimming and J lost 0 bases; unmatched junction nucleotides: 4. This CDR3 has 15 amino acids. CDR3 nucleotides: TGTGCCAGTCACAGGGGGAGCTCCTATAATTCACCCCTCCACTTT. This codes for CASHRGSSYNSPLHF.

This clone was seen many times. The chain combines TRBV12-3 or TRBV12-4 with TRBJ2-7; no clear D gene. This CDR3 contains 12 residues. V was shortened by 3 bases and J by 3 bases, with 6 bases between the two germline ends. The CDR3 spells CASSFAGYEQYF. Here the CDR3 DNA reads TGTGCCAGCAGTTTTGCCGGCTACGAGCAGTACTTC.

The chain is built from TRBV4-1 and TRBJ2-7, with D possibly being TRBD1 (6 bases). The CDR3 consists of 16 residues. V was trimmed by 4 bases and J by 0 bases, leaving 16 bases between them. CDR1 MGHRA and CDR2 YSYEKL come from the germline V gene. CDR3 in amino acids: CASSRTVRLSSYEQYF. The CDR3 nucleotides are TGCGCCAGCAGCCGGACAGTCCGGCTAAGCTCCTACGAGCAGTACTTC.

The chain carries TRBV6-4 and TRBJ2-3; TRBD2 matches 9 bases. Germline CDR1 is MRHNA and CDR2 is SNTAGT. The ends lost 5 bases at V and 2 bases at J; junction bases unmatched: 8. The CDR3 is 16 residues long. CDR3 sequence reads: CASSPISGSATDTQYF. The DNA of the CDR3 is TGTGCCAGCAGTCCTATTAGCGGGAGCGCCACAGATACGCAGTATTTT.

The chain recombines TRBV7-9 with TRBJ1-1; 8 positions match TRBD1. Germline assignment: CDR1 SEHNR and CDR2 FQNEAQ (reference sequence). CDR3 length equals 14 residues. The junction had 7 bases not matched to a gene; V was cut back by 5 bases and J by 5 bases. The CDR3 region is CASSTSHRGTEAFF. DNA of the CDR3: TGTGCCAGCAGCACCTCCCACAGGGGGACTGAAGCTTTCTTT.

This sequence joins TRBV7-7 and TRBJ2-7; D gene ambiguous. The CDR3 covers 13 residues. V gave up 2 bases and J gave up 4 bases, with 9 bases separating them. From germline, CDR1 is SSHAT and CDR2 FNYEAQ (reference sequence). CDR3 nucleotide sequence: TGTGCCAGCAGCTTACGTGCGACTTACGAGCAGTACTTC. Its protein is CASSLRATYEQYF.

The rearrangement joins TRBV6-2 or TRBV6-3 to TRBJ2-7; 7 bases line up with TRBD1. Per germline, CDR1 MNHEY and CDR2 SVGEGT. The CDR3 runs 17 residues. V shed 6 bases and J 4 bases; nucleotides not matched to a gene: 18. The CDR3 DNA follows: TGTGCCAGCAGCTCCGGGACAGCAGGGGAGATTGTTTACGAGCAGTACTTC. This codes for CASSSGTAGEIVYEQYF.

The chain has TRBV4-2 and TRBJ2-2; 11 nucleotides align to TRBD2. The CDR3 extends over 17 amino acids. Trimming took 4 bases from V and 3 from J; bases not matched to a gene: 7. Germline CDR1 and CDR2: LGHNA and YNFKEQ. CDR3 protein: CASSLVAGGTDTGELFF. CDR3 bases: TGTGCCAGCAGCCTGGTAGCGGGAGGGACGGACACCGGGGAGCTGTTTTTT.

The chain joins TRBV2 to TRBJ2-7; TRBD2 aligns across 7 bases. V lost 7 bases and J lost 0; bases outside the gene matches: 12. The CDR3 length is 16 residues. CDR1 is SNHLY and CDR2 is FYNNEI in the germline V gene. The CDR3 DNA sequence: TGTGCCAGCAACTTAATACTAGCGCCGAGCTCCTACGAGCAGTACTTC. As protein: CASNLILAPSSYEQYF.

The CDR3 DNA is TGCAGCGTTGGCCAGGGGTTCTACGAGCAGTACTTC. Amino acids: CSVGQGFYEQYF. The gene calls are TRBV29-1 and TRBJ2-7; perhaps TRBD1 as D (6 bases). The CDR3 runs 12 residues. Trimming stripped 4 bases from V and 3 bases from J, with 10 bases between. From germline, CDR1 is SQVTM and CDR2 ANQGSEA.

The gene calls are TRBV3-1 (or the pseudogene TRBV3-2) and TRBJ1-5; 7 positions match TRBD1. The length of the CDR3 is 16 residues. V trimming: 3 bases; J trimming: 3 bases; junction bases outside the gene matches: 8. The germline V gene has CDR1 LGHDT and CDR2 YNNKEL (reference sequence). The CDR3 region has the DNA TGTGCCAGCAGCCACACCTCGGGACAGATCAATCAGCCCCAGCATTTT. Its translation is CASSHTSGQINQPQHF.

V usage is TRBV28 and J usage is TRBJ1-5; weak D call: TRBD1 (6 bases). V lost 3 bases and J lost 2, with 17 bases in between. The length of the CDR3 is 17 residues. CDR1 MDHEN and CDR2 SYDVKM come from the germline V gene. The CDR3 region has the DNA TGTGCCAGCAGTTTTCCGGGACACCATTTCGGCAATCAGCCCCAGCATTTT. It codes for CASSFPGHHFGNQPQHF. Supplemented by reference TRBV28 and TRBJ1-5, the full variable domain reads DVKVTQSSRYLVKRTGEKVFLECVQDMDHENMFWYRQDPGLGLRLIYFSYDVKMKEKGDIPEGYSVSREKKERFSLILESASTNQTSMYLCASSFPGHHFGNQPQHFGDGTRLSIL.

This clone was seen only a few times. The chain combines TRBV6-5 with TRBJ2-5, with 7 bases aligning to TRBD1. The CDR3 runs 13 residues. Per the germline V gene, CDR1 is MNHEY and CDR2 is SVGAGI. Trimming removed 8 bases from V and 4 bases from J; junction bases left unmatched: 7. CDR3 sequence (DNA): TGTGCCAGCGGGGGACAGAGGTTAGAGACCCAGTACTTC. Translating it yields CASGGQRLETQYF.

This chain links TRBV29-1 with TRBJ1-4, with TRBD1 identical over 9 bases. V was clipped by 7 bases and J by 8 bases; unmatched bases: 8. CDR1 is SQVTM, CDR2 ANQGSEA, per germline. This CDR3 is built from 13 residues. DNA for the CDR3: TGCAGCGCCAACAGGGGGCTTGGCGAAAAACTGTTTTTT. Translating it yields CSANRGLGEKLFF.

The chain uses TRBV29-1 and TRBJ2-3, with D perhaps matching TRBD2 (6 bases). V was trimmed by 8 bases and J by 0 bases, leaving 18 bases between them. The CDR3 totals 15 residues. CDR1 is SQVTM and CDR2 is ANQGSEA in the germline V gene. CDR3 DNA: TGCAGCTATGGGCGGGACTCCTCTAGCACAGATACGCAGTATTTT. This translates into CSYGRDSSSTDTQYF.

The V call is TRBV19, the J call TRBJ2-3; the D gene is possibly TRBD2 (6 bases). The germline V gene has CDR1 LNHDA and CDR2 SQIVND (reference sequence). The CDR3 is 14 residues long. Trimming removed 6 bases at V and 4 bases at J, with 14 bases between. CDR3 sequence reads: CASRRRGGSDTQYF. The CDR3 DNA is TGTGCCAGTAGGAGGCGGGGAGGCTCAGATACGCAGTATTTT.

The chain has TRBV9 and TRBJ1-1; D is unresolved. Looked up from germline, CDR1 is SGDLS and CDR2 is YYNGEE. The length of the CDR3 is 15 residues. Trimming left V 0 bases short and J 3 bases short, with 12 bases between. Here the CDR3 DNA reads TGTGCCAGCAGCGTAGACCAAGCGAGGGACACTGAAGCTTTCTTT. Translation gives CASSVDQARDTEAFF.

The V call is TRBV7-3, the J call TRBJ1-6, with 7 positions matching TRBD1. After removal of 3 bases from V and 10 bases from J, the junction contained 3 bases not matched to a gene. Germline CDR1 SGHTA, CDR2 FQGTGA. There are 13 residues in the CDR3. CDR3 region: CASSFDRASPLHF. CDR3 bases: TGTGCCAGCAGCTTCGACAGGGCCTCACCCCTCCACTTT.

The chain recombines TRBV5-1 with TRBJ2-1; maybe TRBD1 (6 bases). CDR3 length: 15 amino acids. V was pared by 4 bases and J by 2 bases, with 13 bases between. CDR1 SGHRS and CDR2 YFSETQ come from the germline V gene. For the CDR3, the DNA is TGCGCCAGCAGCGACTCGGACAGAGCCTACAATGAGCAGTTCTTC. It is translated as CASSDSDRAYNEQFF.

The chain joins TRBV10-3 to TRBJ2-2; TRBD2 aligns across 7 bases. CDR1 and CDR2 (germline): ENHRY, SYGVKD. This CDR3 is built from 13 residues. V lost 8 bases and J lost 4; bases outside the gene matches: 4. Here the CDR3 DNA reads TGTGCCATCTATCCGGGGGGCACCGGGGAGCTGTTTTTT. This codes for CAIYPGGTGELFF.

J is TRBJ1-4 and V is TRBV7-2; possibly TRBD1 for D (5 bases). V shed 3 bases and J shed 5 bases, with 13 bases lying between them. The CDR3 has 15 residues. Germline values: CDR1 SGHTA, CDR2 FQGNSA. CDR3 amino acids: CASSLGPQGNEKLFF. The CDR3 DNA reads as TGTGCCAGCAGCTTGGGCCCTCAGGGCAATGAAAAACTGTTTTTT.

The chain couples TRBV29-1 to TRBJ2-7; TRBD2 aligns across 10 bases. CDR3 length equals 17 residues. Germline values: CDR1 SQVTM, CDR2 ANQGSEA. V lost 3 bases to trimming and J lost 7 bases; unmatched junction nucleotides: 18. For the CDR3, the DNA is TGCAGCGTTGAGGGTAGGAGGACTAGCGGTCTACCTGGGGAGCAGTACTTC. It yields the protein CSVEGRRTSGLPGEQYF.

V is TRBV11-3 and J is TRBJ2-5; 9 bases are shared with TRBD2. From germline, CDR1 is SGHNT and CDR2 YENEEA. The junction had 6 bases not matched to a gene; V was cut back by 3 bases and J by 1 base. This CDR3 is built from 16 residues. CDR3 nucleotide sequence: TGTGCCAGCAGCTTCGGACTAGCGAGGATCCAAGAGACCCAGTACTTC. Encoded protein: CASSFGLARIQETQYF.

This clone has a single count. The J gene is TRBJ1-1, the V gene TRBV4-3, with D maybe TRBD1 (6 bases). The germline V and J ends were trimmed by 4 bases and 3 bases, with 15 bases remaining between them. Germline CDR1 LGHNA, CDR2 YSLEER. There are 15 residues in the CDR3. CDR3 nucleotides: TGCGCCAGCAGCCGGGGGCGGGGGACGGACACTGAAGCTTTCTTT. Residues: CASSRGRGTDTEAFF.